This T cell receptor beta chain was captured in a study of CD8 T cells in Susac syndrome. Study-level points and caveats: A relatively small number of individuals underwent TCR sequencing and HLA analysis.

Germline CDR1 MNHEY, CDR2 SMNVEV (reference sequence). Trimming stripped 6 bases from V and 4 bases from J, with 10 bases between. This CDR3 contains 12 residues. Reverse transcription used roughly 0.5 to 1 ug RNA and random hexamers. TCRdb re-called the immunoSEQ multiplex PCR reads through MiXCR, storing one row per CDR3 protein. This sample has about 130,000 distinct CDR3 sequences, with around nine tenths found just once. A word on this clonotype: What it recognizes is unknown.

This clonotype was sampled from a human donor with multiple sclerosis. The V call is TRBV27, the J call TRBJ2-7; D is uncertain. The source material was CD8+ T cells from PBMCs. The CDR3 nucleotides are TGTGCCAGCAGCCCCCCAGCATACGAGCAGTACTTC. It encodes CASSPPAYEQYF.